The 12 T cell receptor beta chains in this list originate from one sample, sequenced in a study of radiotherapy plus CTLA-4 blockade in lung cancer. Produced via immunoSEQ multiplex PCR; TCRdb's table is partial and in-frame only. The sample has around 80,000 clones; around four fifths are singletons. Here the sequenced sample was peripheral blood, taken from a patient treated with radiotherapy plus ipilimumab. These receptors were collected from a human donor with non-small cell lung cancer who had stable disease on radiotherapy plus ipilimumab.

The chain carries TRBV10-1 and TRBJ2-3; no firm D call. Germline-derived CDR1 and CDR2 are WNHNN and SYGVQD (reference sequence). V gave up 0 bases and J gave up 0 bases, with 4 bases separating them. The CDR3 covers 14 residues. CDR3 residues: CASSESTSTDTQYF. As DNA, the CDR3 is TGCGCCAGCAGTGAGTCGACCAGCACAGATACGCAGTATTTT.

Only one count was recorded for this clone. The chain combines TRBV14 with TRBJ1-2; 8 nucleotides agree with TRBD1. V trimming: 4 bases; J trimming: 7 bases; junction bases outside the gene matches: 5. The CDR3 spans 13 residues. CDR1 is SGHDN, CDR2 FVKESK, per germline. CDR3: CASSLTGVAGYTF. In nucleotides, the CDR3 is TGTGCCAGCAGCCTGACAGGGGTAGCTGGCTACACCTTC.

This chain uses TRBV9 with TRBJ1-3, with D unclear. Germline V CDR1 and CDR2: SGDLS, YYNGEE. The CDR3 contains 17 residues. Trimming left V 7 bases short and J 4 bases short, with 24 bases between. The DNA for the CDR3 is TGTGCCAGCTCTCTGGCGGGCGGGCTGCCTCGAGGAAACACCATATATTTT. It is translated as CASSLAGGLPRGNTIYF.

The gene calls are TRBV11-2 and TRBJ1-6, with D perhaps matching TRBD1 (6 bases). Germline values: CDR1 SGHAT, CDR2 FQNNGV. The V gene lost 3 bases and the J gene lost 15 bases, with 12 bases spanning the gap. The CDR3 is 12 residues long. The CDR3 spells CASSFGGQVLHF. The DNA for the CDR3 is TGTGCCAGCAGCTTTGGGGGGCAGGTCCTCCACTTT.

This clone was counted a few times. The chain combines TRBV28 with TRBJ1-4; tentative D call: TRBD1 (5 bases). The germline gives CDR1 MDHEN, CDR2 SYDVKM. The CDR3 has 14 amino acids. Trimming left V 5 bases short and J 7 bases short, with 14 bases between. This CDR3 is CASSPRTRSEKLFF. For the CDR3, the DNA is TGTGCCAGCAGTCCGAGGACAAGGAGTGAAAAACTGTTTTTT.

The V and J genes are TRBV6-6 and TRBJ2-7; 8 nucleotides agree with TRBD1. CDR3 length equals 14 residues. V was clipped by 2 bases and J by 4 bases; unmatched bases: 4. Per the germline V gene, CDR1 is MNHNY and CDR2 is SVGAGI (reference sequence). CDR3 residues: CASSYTGGQYEQYF. For the CDR3, the DNA is TGTGCCAGCAGTTACACAGGGGGGCAATACGAGCAGTACTTC.

The rearrangement links TRBV27 to TRBJ2-2, with D perhaps TRBD2 (5 bases). The germline V gene encodes CDR1 MNHEY and CDR2 SMNVEV (reference sequence). V lost 3 bases to trimming and J lost 4 bases, with 12 bases between them. This CDR3 comprises 15 residues. The CDR3 bases are TGTGCCAGCAGTTTTATCCGGACTTCCACCGGGGAGCTGTTTTTT. This encodes CASSFIRTSTGELFF.

This rearrangement joins TRBV6-5 to TRBJ1-1; D remains ambiguous. The V and J ends lost 2 bases and 1 base respectively, with 8 bases between them. Per germline, CDR1 MNHEY and CDR2 SVGAGI. The length of the CDR3 is 14 residues. Here the CDR3 DNA reads TGTGCCAGCAGTTACAATGGGCCGAACACTGAAGCTTTCTTT. Amino acid sequence: CASSYNGPNTEAFF.

The chain combines TRBV5-1 with TRBJ1-4; D possibly corresponds to TRBD1 (6 bases). From germline, CDR1 is SGHRS and CDR2 YFSETQ. V was cut by 2 bases and J by 5 bases, with 10 bases left in between. The CDR3 has 14 residues. The CDR3: CASSFGGPNEKLFF. Here the CDR3 DNA reads TGCGCCAGCAGCTTCGGGGGGCCAAATGAAAAACTGTTTTTT.

This clone was picked up a small number of times. The chain joins TRBV21-1 to TRBJ2-7; no check of the table's D call, TRBD2, against the DNA was made. TRBV21-1 is given as a pseudogene. The CDR3 sequence is 16 residues long. CDR3: CASSWRLAGAISEQYF. The CDR3 nucleotides are TGTGCCAGCAGCTGGCGACTAGCGGGTGCCATTTCGGAGCAGTACTTC.

The chain links TRBV7-3 to TRBJ2-6; 12 nucleotides line up with TRBD2. The CDR3 sequence is 15 residues long. Germline CDR1 reads SGHTA; CDR2 reads FQGTGA. Germline trimming cut 2 bases from V and 16 bases from J; bases unmatched to any gene: 9. The CDR3 nucleotides read TGTGCCAGCAGCTTAGAGCCGGGACTAGCGGGCTATCTGACTTTC. Translating it yields CASSLEPGLAGYLTF.

The chain combines TRBV7-2 with TRBJ2-3; the match to TRBD1 covers 7 bases. Germline trimming cut 6 bases from V and 1 base from J; bases unmatched to any gene: 7. Germline V gives CDR1 SGHTA, CDR2 FQGNSA. The CDR3 has 15 residues. The CDR3 loop reads CASSQTGVRTDTQYF. The CDR3 nucleotides read TGTGCCAGCAGTCAAACAGGGGTCCGCACAGATACGCAGTATTTT.